This T cell receptor beta chain was sequenced during a study of blood T cell repertoires in COVID-19. The overall study: T cells, B-cell-depleted T cells, or PBMCs provided the cDNA or gDNA that served as material.

In the authors' methods: Amplification of reference gene primers provided the estimated nucleated cell counts. Assay used: immunoSEQ multiplex PCR; TCRdb lists only in-frame clones, some missing. D and trimming come from the DNA, and the V and J calls and clone size come from that table. The sample yields 150,000 to 200,000 clones, approximately 92% seen once. The germline gives CDR1 LGHDT, CDR2 YNNKEL (reference sequence). The trim removed 2 bases at V and 9 bases at J, leaving 7 bases unmatched. The CDR3 loop spans 16 amino acids. The sample taken for sequencing was peripheral blood. The chain links TRBV3-1 (or the pseudogene TRBV3-2) to TRBJ2-1, with 13 bases fitting TRBD2. This TCR was recovered from a woman aged 50 to 60 with acute or convalescent COVID-19. The CDR3 DNA sequence: TGTGCCAGCAGCCAAAAGGGACTAGCGGGAAAAGGTGAGCAGTTCTTC. Protein product: CASSQKGLAGKGEQFF.